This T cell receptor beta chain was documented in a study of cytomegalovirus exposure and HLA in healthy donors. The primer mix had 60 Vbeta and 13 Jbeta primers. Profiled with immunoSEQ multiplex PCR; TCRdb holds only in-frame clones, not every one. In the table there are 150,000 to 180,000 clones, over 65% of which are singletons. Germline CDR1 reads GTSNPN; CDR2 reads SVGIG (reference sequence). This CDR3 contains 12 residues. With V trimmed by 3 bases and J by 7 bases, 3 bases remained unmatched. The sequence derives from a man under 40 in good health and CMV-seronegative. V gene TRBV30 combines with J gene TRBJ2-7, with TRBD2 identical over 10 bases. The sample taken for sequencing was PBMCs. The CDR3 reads CAWREAGGEQYF. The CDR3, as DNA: TGTGCCTGGAGGGAAGCGGGGGGGGAGCAGTACTTC.